A single sample is the source of the 5 T cell receptor beta chains below, sequenced in a study of CXCR3-negative and CXCR3-positive naive CD8 T cells (dated by TCRdb to between 2018 and 2020). The investigation overall reported the following: TRB CDR3s from CXCR3-positive naive cells showed higher hydrophobicity (lower Kidera factor 4), lower energy, and higher strength and volume indices than CXCR3-negative naive cells.

Antigens for these TCRs are unknown. This sample was sequenced with a NextSeq 550. The Human TCR Profiling Kit (MiLaboratory) was used to prepare UMI-labeled 5' RACE TRB cDNA libraries. TCRdb reprocessed the reads and lists each CDR3 protein sequence as a single entry, with no DNA. The sample table on file contains approximately 140,000 distinct CDR3 sequences. The ten largest clones capture roughly 0.27% of the sample. The material sequenced was naive CXCR3+ CD8+ T cells from blood. Per the publication, the cell subset or site label means: CD45RO-CCR7+CD27+CD95- naive CD8+ T cells expressing CXCR3 (TNR3+). The receptor source for this set is a human donor in good health. Some clones in this sample may be carry-over from other donors' samples.

The chain is built from TRBV28 and TRBJ2-1; TCRdb's assignment of TRBD1 cannot be checked, as there is no DNA. This CDR3 contains 14 residues. Germline CDR1 is MDHEN and CDR2 is SYDVKM. The CDR3 sequence is CASSSPGGGVEQFF.

The rearrangement uses TRBV5-1 and TRBJ2-7; TCRdb proposes TRBD1, but this gene call is untestable without DNA. The CDR3 totals 14 residues. Germline CDR1 reads SGHRS; CDR2 reads YFSETQ. The CDR3 sequence is CASSSGQSSYEQYF. Drawing the rest from reference TRBV5-1 and TRBJ2-7, the complete variable domain is KAGVTQTPRYLIKTRGQQVTLSCSPISGHRSVSWYQQTPGQGLQFLFEYFSETQRNKGNFPGRFSGRQFSNSRSEMNVSTLELGDSALYLCASSSGQSSYEQYFGPGTRLTVT.

The gene calls are TRBV4-1 and TRBJ1-1; the TCRdb call, TRBD1, lacks DNA for checking. The germline V gene encodes CDR1 MGHRA and CDR2 YSYEKL. The CDR3 totals 15 residues. CDR3 residues: CASSQTQDSGTEAFF.

This rearrangement joins TRBV20-1 to TRBJ2-1; TCRdb's D gene call, TRBD2, goes unchecked for lack of DNA. The CDR3 extends over 14 amino acids. The germline V gene has CDR1 DFQATT and CDR2 SNEGSKA (reference sequence). The CDR3: CSARVGGSWYEQFF.

The chain joins TRBV20-1 to TRBJ1-1; lacking DNA, the TRBD1 call made by TCRdb goes unchecked. CDR1 and CDR2 (germline): DFQATT, SNEGSKA (reference sequence). This CDR3 has 15 amino acids. The CDR3 spells CSARALGGEVTEAFF.